This T cell receptor beta chain is from a study of regulatory and conventional T cells in RAG deficiency. Points from the study as a whole: Other subsets showed around 10-fold reductions, but Treg unique TCR beta sequences fell about 100-fold in these patients.

Blood CD4+ CD25-low CD127-high conventional T cells supplied the genomic DNA template. Libraries were prepared by immunoSEQ multiplex PCR; TCRdb keeps only in-frame clonotypes and omits some of them. The sample records 45,000 or so clones, approximately 90% being singletons. This CDR3 spans 12 amino acids. Germline CDR1 KGHSH, CDR2 LQKENI. V shed 6 bases and J shed 6 bases, with 9 bases lying between them. Concerning this clone: Its antigen is undetermined.

The same data also went into a second study, on regulatory T cells. According to that study: The PCR used 52 TRBV and 13 TRBJ primers. In patients, unique TRB V-J pairs were restricted and V/J usage skewed, especially in Tregs.

This clonotype was obtained from a human donor in good health. The sample was CD4+ effector T cells sorted from blood. V and J are TRBV18 and TRBJ2-4; the D is unclear. The CDR3 is CASSPAGNIQYF. CDR3 in DNA: TGTGCCAGCTCCCCCGCAGGAAACATTCAGTACTTC.